One and the same sample provided the 31 T cell receptor beta chains below, sequenced in a study of Graves' ophthalmopathy and Graves' hyperthyroidism. RNA transcripts provided the template for amplifying TCR beta CDR3 regions. An initial RT-PCR round employing HTBI primers preceded a second-round multiplex PCR. TCRdb reprocessed the multiplex PCR reads via MiXCR and lists one record per CDR3 protein. The table lists about 220,000 distinct CDR3 sequences, around a fifth of them singletons. What was sequenced was peripheral blood. All receptors derive from a woman in her forties or fifties with Graves' ophthalmopathy.

This clonotype occurred many times. V usage is TRBV7-2 and J usage is TRBJ2-7; a weak D match, TRBD1 (6 bases). Between the trimmed V and J ends, which lost 2 bases and 3 bases, there was a span of 11 bases. CDR3 length equals 14 residues. Germline CDR1 SGHTA, CDR2 FQGNSA. CDR3 in amino acids: CASSLQGTYYEQYF. The CDR3 coding sequence is TGTGCCAGCAGCTTACAGGGGACCTACTACGAGCAGTACTTC.

This clonotype was found many times. The rearrangement links TRBV7-9 to TRBJ2-5, with D possibly matching TRBD1 (6 bases). The V gene lost 5 bases and the J gene lost 4 bases, with 11 bases spanning the gap. Germline V CDR1 and CDR2: SEHNR, FQNEAQ (reference sequence). The CDR3 contains 13 residues. The CDR3 spells CASSPRDTETQYF. As DNA, the CDR3 is TGTGCCAGCAGCCCCCGGGACACAGAGACCCAGTACTTC.

Notes on this clonotype: A much larger clone differs by one base, so this may be a read error. The J gene is TRBJ2-7, the V gene TRBV29-1; the D gene is possibly TRBD2 (5 bases). Per the germline V gene, CDR1 is SQVTM and CDR2 is ANQGSEA. The CDR3 has 14 residues. Trimming left V 3 bases short and J 0 bases short, with 12 bases between. CDR3 amino acids: CSVDAGESSYEQYF. CDR3 sequence (DNA): TGCAGCGTTGATGCCGGGGAGAGCTCCTACGAGCAGTACTTC.

The gene calls are TRBV12-3 or TRBV12-4 and TRBJ1-2, with D unresolved. CDR3 length: 12 amino acids. Trimming pared 5 bases from V and 5 bases from J, leaving 9 bases between. The CDR3 DNA is TGTGCCAGCAGTCTCAGCCTTTATGGCTACACCTTC. This translates into CASSLSLYGYTF.

In its sample, this clonotype was seen a few times. The CDR3 coding sequence is TGTGCCAGCTCACCACCTTCACAGGGGTACACCGGGGAGCTGTTTTTT. Its translation is CASSPPSQGYTGELFF. The chain links TRBV18 to TRBJ2-2; 7 bases fit TRBD1. V shed 0 bases, J shed 3 bases, and the junction held 4 bases outside the gene matches. Germline V gene lookup returns CDR1 KGHSH and CDR2 LQKENI. The CDR3 is made up of 16 amino acids. The complete variable domain, with remaining parts taken from reference TRBV18 and TRBJ2-2, reads NAGVMQNPRHLVRRRGQEARLRCSPMKGHSHVYWYRQLPEEGLKFMVYLQKENIIDESGMPKERFSAEFPKEGPSILRIQQVVRGDSAAYFCASSPPSQGYTGELFFGEGSRLTVL.

The chain joins TRBV27 to TRBJ1-3; the D is unclear. Germline CDR1 MNHEY, CDR2 SMNVEV (reference sequence). Between the trimmed V and J ends, which lost 6 bases and 0 bases, there was a span of 18 bases. The CDR3 covers 17 residues. Here the CDR3 reads CASSPLPRRTSGNTIYF. The CDR3 bases are TGTGCCAGCAGCCCCCTTCCTAGACGGACCTCTGGAAACACCATATATTTT.

The genes are TRBV4-2 and TRBJ1-1; D is unresolved. The V and J ends lost 0 bases and 2 bases respectively, with 10 bases between them. Germline assignment: CDR1 LGHNA and CDR2 YNFKEQ. This CDR3 comprises 15 residues. This CDR3 is CASSQESRLNTEAFF. CDR3 nucleotides: TGTGCCAGCAGCCAAGAATCGAGACTTAACACTGAAGCTTTCTTT.

This clonotype was picked up many times. The chain recombines TRBV11-2 with TRBJ2-7; D gene unclear. CDR3 length: 14 amino acids. Germline CDR1 and CDR2: SGHAT and FQNNGV. Trimming shortened V by 7 bases and J by 1 base, and 14 bases separated the two germline ends. This CDR3 reads CASKLVGPSYEQYF. In nucleotides, the CDR3 is TGTGCCAGCAAGCTGGTCGGGCCTTCCTACGAGCAGTACTTC.

This chain joins TRBV6-1 and TRBJ2-4; D assignment may be TRBD1 or TRBD2 (6 bases each). Per the germline V gene, CDR1 is MNHNS and CDR2 is SASEGT. V was cut by 10 bases and J by 6 bases, with 22 bases left in between. The CDR3 sequence is 15 residues long. CDR3 sequence (DNA): TGTGCCACCCGACAGTGGGCCGGGGGCAGAAACATTCAGTACTTC. Amino acid sequence: CATRQWAGGRNIQYF.

This clonotype appeared many times. The CDR3 loop is CATSANGDRAFF. In nucleotides, the CDR3 is TGTGCCACCAGTGCTAATGGGGACAGGGCTTTCTTT. The chain has TRBV24-1 and TRBJ1-1; 8 bases are a match to TRBD1. CDR3 length: 12 amino acids. J gave up 11 bases and V 5 bases, and 6 bases lay outside the gene matches. Germline assignment: CDR1 KGHDR and CDR2 SFDVKD.

This clonotype was observed a handful of times. V usage is TRBV2 and J usage is TRBJ1-1; no reliable D call. Trimming took 4 bases from V and 4 from J, leaving 10 bases between them. The V gene's germline CDR1 is SNHLY and CDR2 FYNNEI. The CDR3 has 13 amino acids. The CDR3 sequence is CASSASGFTEAFF. CDR3 DNA: TGTGCCAGCAGTGCGTCCGGTTTCACTGAAGCTTTCTTT.

This clonotype showed up many times. The chain is built from TRBV15 and TRBJ2-5, with 7 bases fitting TRBD2. Germline CDR1 and CDR2: LNHNV and YYDKDF (reference sequence). The ends lost 1 base at V and 2 bases at J; junction bases unmatched: 10. The CDR3 length is 17 residues. CDR3 coding DNA: TGTGCCACCAGCAGAGTAGGAGAGGGAGGGGATCAAGAGACCCAGTACTTC. It specifies CATSRVGEGGDQETQYF.

This clonotype was seen at least ten times. V is TRBV12-3 or TRBV12-4 and J is TRBJ2-7, with D unclear. The CDR3 totals 12 residues. V lost 5 bases to trimming and J lost 9 bases, with 14 bases between them. The chain's CDR3 is CASSLGPLGQYF. The CDR3 bases are TGTGCCAGCAGTCTCGGACCTCTGGGGCAGTACTTC.

Ten or more counts support this clonotype. The rearrangement joins TRBV5-1 to TRBJ2-7; D gene ambiguous. V was trimmed by 0 bases and J by 2 bases, leaving 9 bases between them. The length of the CDR3 is 14 residues. Looked up from germline, CDR1 is SGHRS and CDR2 is YFSETQ. In DNA form, the CDR3 reads TGCGCCAGCAGCTTGGCCGGCTCAACCTACGAGCAGTACTTC. Translated, it gives CASSLAGSTYEQYF.

This clonotype was observed at least ten times. The CDR3 nucleotides read TGTGCCAGCAGTGTTAACACAGCTGACTACACCTTC. Protein: CASSVNTADYTF. The chain employs TRBV28 and TRBJ1-2; no firm D call. V was trimmed by 5 bases and J by 10 bases, leaving 14 bases between them. This CDR3 is 12 amino acids long. Germline values: CDR1 MDHEN, CDR2 SYDVKM.

The chain uses TRBV7-9 and TRBJ1-1; 7 bases match TRBD1. Germline values: CDR1 SEHNR, CDR2 FQNEAQ (reference sequence). V trimming: 4 bases; J trimming: 4 bases; junction bases outside the gene matches: 3. The CDR3 is 13 amino acids. In DNA form, the CDR3 reads TGTGCCAGCAGCTCGGGACAGCTCACTGAAGCTTTCTTT. It codes for CASSSGQLTEAFF.

The table lists this clonotype with many counts. The chain links TRBV5-8 to TRBJ1-1; TRBD1 matches at 9 bases. With 2 bases clipped from V and 10 bases from J, the junction kept 3 bases outside the gene matches. From germline, CDR1 is SGHTS and CDR2 YDEGEE. This CDR3 region has 12 residues. The CDR3 bases are TGTGCCAGCAGCTTTGACAGGGGGAGAGCTTTCTTT. Its protein is CASSFDRGRAFF.

This clonotype came up many times. The CDR3 DNA reads as TGCAGTGCCAGGACAGTCGAGACCCAGTACTTC. Its translation is CSARTVETQYF. The chain couples TRBV20-1 to TRBJ2-5; tentatively, D is TRBD1 (6 bases). CDR3 length: 11 residues. Trimming removed 6 bases at V and 5 bases at J, with 10 bases between. Germline V lookup: CDR1 DFQATT, CDR2 SNEGSKA (reference sequence).

Many counts were recorded for this clonotype. The chain employs TRBV6-1 and TRBJ2-7; D uncertain. Germline CDR1 is MNHNS and CDR2 is SASEGT. The V end lost 1 base, the J end lost 3 bases, and 1 base lay between the germline ends. The CDR3 has 11 residues. The CDR3 reads CASSEDYEQYF. CDR3 nucleotide sequence: TGTGCCAGCAGTGAAGACTACGAGCAGTACTTC.

CDR3 sequence reads: CATSRVARANYGYTF. For the CDR3, the DNA is TGTGCCACCAGCAGAGTCGCCAGGGCGAACTATGGCTACACCTTC. The chain combines TRBV15 with TRBJ1-2, with a possible D match to TRBD1 (5 bases). In germline, CDR1 is LNHNV, CDR2 YYDKDF (reference sequence). Trimming removed 1 base at V and 2 bases at J, with 11 bases between. CDR3 length: 15 residues.

This clonotype was picked up many times. The CDR3: CASSPNKAGELFF. CDR3 nucleotide sequence: TGTGCCAGTAGTCCAAATAAGGCCGGGGAGCTGTTTTTT. The rearrangement links TRBV19 to TRBJ2-2; D is unresolved. The CDR3 loop spans 13 amino acids. The V gene lost 5 bases and the J gene lost 6 bases, with 10 bases spanning the gap. Germline V gene lookup returns CDR1 LNHDA and CDR2 SQIVND (reference sequence).

This clonotype was seen many times. This chain joins TRBV15 and TRBJ2-5; possibly TRBD2 for D (5 bases). The CDR3 length is 16 residues. Trimming removed 1 base at V and 2 bases at J, with 14 bases between. Looked up from germline, CDR1 is LNHNV and CDR2 is YYDKDF (reference sequence). CDR3 loop: CATSRGGAGPQETQYF. The CDR3 DNA sequence: TGTGCCACCAGCAGAGGGGGAGCAGGTCCTCAAGAGACCCAGTACTTC.

This clonotype came up many times. The gene calls are TRBV7-2 and TRBJ1-6, with D possibly being TRBD1 (5 bases). Germline CDR1 and CDR2: SGHTA and FQGNSA. The CDR3 length is 15 residues. V lost 1 base and J 7 bases, leaving 11 bases between the germline ends. The CDR3 sequence is CASSLEGPRNSPLHF. CDR3 sequence (DNA): TGTGCCAGCAGCTTAGAGGGGCCAAGGAATTCACCCCTCCACTTT. Using reference TRBV7-2 and TRBJ1-6 for the parts outside the CDR3, the full variable domain is GAGVSQSPSNKVTEKGKDVELRCDPISGHTALYWYRQSLGQGLEFLIYFQGNSAPDKSGLPSDRFSAERTGGSVSTLTIQRTQQEDSAVYLCASSLEGPRNSPLHFGNGTRLTVT.

This chain uses TRBV6-2 or TRBV6-3 with TRBJ1-2, with 7 bases aligning to TRBD1. Germline trimming cut 6 bases from V and 3 bases from J; bases unmatched to any gene: 7. This CDR3 spans 14 amino acids. The germline gives CDR1 MNHEY, CDR2 SVGEGT. The CDR3 sequence: CASSKTGTDYGYTF. CDR3 coding DNA: TGTGCCAGCAGCAAGACCGGGACAGACTATGGCTACACCTTC.

This chain connects TRBV28 to TRBJ1-2; 10 nucleotides agree with TRBD1. With V trimmed by 4 bases and J by 8 bases, 10 bases remained unmatched. Germline V gene lookup returns CDR1 MDHEN and CDR2 SYDVKM. The CDR3 loop spans 15 amino acids. In DNA form, the CDR3 reads TGTGCCAGCAGTTCCCCCTCCGGGACAGGGGAGGGCTACACCTTC. Amino acids: CASSSPSGTGEGYTF.

This clonotype was seen many times. The chain employs TRBV11-2 and TRBJ1-3, with a weak D call TRBD1 (5 bases). V lost 3 bases to trimming and J lost 0 bases, with 18 bases between them. This CDR3 comprises 18 residues. The V gene's germline CDR1 is SGHAT and CDR2 FQNNGV. The CDR3: CASSFPPSSTVSGNTIYF. In DNA, the CDR3 is TGTGCCAGCAGCTTTCCTCCAAGCTCGACAGTCTCTGGAAACACCATATATTTT.

This clonotype appeared many times. The chain recombines TRBV12-3 or TRBV12-4 with TRBJ1-1, with D hard to call. CDR3 length equals 11 residues. The V end lost 6 bases, the J end lost 11 bases, and 13 bases lay between the germline ends. CDR3 coding DNA: TGTGCCAGCAGCCGTGGGTTAGCTGCTTTCTTT. This translates into CASSRGLAAFF.

This clonotype was detected ten times or more. V gene TRBV6-4 combines with J gene TRBJ1-2; 10 bases line up with TRBD1. The CDR3 is made up of 20 amino acids. CDR1 is MRHNA and CDR2 is SNTAGT in the germline V gene. J lost 1 base, V lost 6 bases, and 20 bases had no gene match. CDR3 bases: TGTGCCAGCAGAACAAGGGACAGGGGTTTTCAGGGAGGCGATAACTATGGCTACACCTTC. Translating gives CASRTRDRGFQGGDNYGYTF.

J is TRBJ1-5 and V is TRBV20-1; D is perhaps TRBD1 (6 bases). This CDR3 is 16 amino acids long. Germline V gene data show CDR1 as DFQATT and CDR2 as SNEGSKA (reference sequence). Trimming removed 0 bases from V and 7 bases from J, with 19 bases in between. The CDR3 DNA is TGCAGTGCTAGAGATTGGGACAACGGAGTAGAGCAGCCCCAGCATTTT. Translation: CSARDWDNGVEQPQHF.

This clonotype was detected many times. The chain uses TRBV6-2 or TRBV6-3 and TRBJ2-7, with 7 bases that match TRBD1. The CDR3 extends over 14 amino acids. Per the germline V gene, CDR1 is MNHEY and CDR2 is SVGEGT. Trimming took 6 bases from V and 3 from J; bases not matched to a gene: 8. This chain's CDR3 is CASRRTGAFYEQYF. CDR3 sequence (DNA): TGTGCCAGCAGGCGGACAGGAGCTTTCTACGAGCAGTACTTC.

V is TRBV7-3 and J is TRBJ2-7, with 10 nucleotides matching TRBD1. Losses at the gene ends were 4 bases for V and 5 bases for J; bases not matched to a gene: 5. The CDR3 totals 14 residues. Germline CDR1 and CDR2: SGHTA and FQGTGA. The CDR3 sequence is CASSSGTGDHEQYF. As DNA, the CDR3 is TGTGCCAGCAGCTCGGGGACAGGGGACCACGAGCAGTACTTC.